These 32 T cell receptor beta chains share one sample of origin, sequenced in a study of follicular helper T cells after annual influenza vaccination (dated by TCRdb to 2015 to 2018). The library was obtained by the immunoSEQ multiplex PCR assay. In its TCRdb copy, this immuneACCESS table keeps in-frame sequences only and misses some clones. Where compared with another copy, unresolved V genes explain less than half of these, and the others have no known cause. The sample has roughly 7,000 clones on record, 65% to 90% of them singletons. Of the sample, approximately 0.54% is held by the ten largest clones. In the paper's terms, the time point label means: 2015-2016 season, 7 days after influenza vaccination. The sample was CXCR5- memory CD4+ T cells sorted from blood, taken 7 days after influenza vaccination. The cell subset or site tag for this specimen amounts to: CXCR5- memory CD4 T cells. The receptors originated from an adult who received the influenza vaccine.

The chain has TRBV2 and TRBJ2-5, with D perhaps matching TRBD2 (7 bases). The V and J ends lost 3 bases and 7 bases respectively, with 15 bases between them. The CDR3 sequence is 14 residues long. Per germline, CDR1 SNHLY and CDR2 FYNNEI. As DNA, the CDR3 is TGTGCCAGCAGTGATTGGGGGGGGGCCGCGACCCAGTACTTC. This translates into CASSDWGGAATQYF.

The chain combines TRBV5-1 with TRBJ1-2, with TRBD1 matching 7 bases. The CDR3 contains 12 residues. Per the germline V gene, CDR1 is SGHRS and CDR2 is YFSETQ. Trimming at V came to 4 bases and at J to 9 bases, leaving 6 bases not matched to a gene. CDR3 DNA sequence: TGCGCCAGCAGCCTCCAGGGGGATCGCTACACCTTC. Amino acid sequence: CASSLQGDRYTF.

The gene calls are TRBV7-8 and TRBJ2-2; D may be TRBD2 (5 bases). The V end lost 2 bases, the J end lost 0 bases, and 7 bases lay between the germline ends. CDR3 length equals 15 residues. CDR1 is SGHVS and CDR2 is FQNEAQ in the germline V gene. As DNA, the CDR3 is TGTGCCAGCAGCTTAACGGGGTCGAACACCGGGGAGCTGTTTTTT. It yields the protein CASSLTGSNTGELFF.

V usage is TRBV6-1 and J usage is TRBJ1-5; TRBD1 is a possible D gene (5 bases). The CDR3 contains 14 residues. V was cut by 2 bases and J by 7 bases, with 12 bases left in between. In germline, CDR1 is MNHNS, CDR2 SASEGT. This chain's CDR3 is CASSESGGGQPQHF. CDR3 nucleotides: TGTGCCAGCAGTGAATCGGGGGGTGGACAGCCCCAGCATTTT.

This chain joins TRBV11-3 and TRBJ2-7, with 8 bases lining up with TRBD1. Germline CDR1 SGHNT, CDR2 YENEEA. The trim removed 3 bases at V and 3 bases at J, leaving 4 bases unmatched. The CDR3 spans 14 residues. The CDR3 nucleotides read TGTGCCAGCAGCTTCTCGACAGGGGACTACGAGCAGTACTTC. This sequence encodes CASSFSTGDYEQYF.

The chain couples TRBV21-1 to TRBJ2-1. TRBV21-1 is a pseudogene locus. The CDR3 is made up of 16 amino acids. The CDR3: CASSSRGGVSYNEQFF. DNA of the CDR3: TGTGCCAGCAGCTCCAGGGGGGGGGTCTCCTACAATGAGCAGTTCTTC.

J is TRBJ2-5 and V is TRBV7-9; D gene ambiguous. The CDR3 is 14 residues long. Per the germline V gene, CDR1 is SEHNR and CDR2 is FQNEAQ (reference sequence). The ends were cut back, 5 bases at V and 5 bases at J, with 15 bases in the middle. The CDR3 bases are TGTGCCAGCAGCCTGACTCATCCCTTGGAGACCCAGTACTTC. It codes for CASSLTHPLETQYF.

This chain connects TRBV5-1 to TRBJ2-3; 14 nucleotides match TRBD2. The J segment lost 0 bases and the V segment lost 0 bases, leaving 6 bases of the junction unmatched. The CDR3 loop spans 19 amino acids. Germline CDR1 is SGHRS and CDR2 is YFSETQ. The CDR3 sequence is CASSLVAGTSGGSTDTQYF. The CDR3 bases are TGCGCCAGCAGCTTGGTGGCCGGGACTAGCGGGGGTAGCACAGATACGCAGTATTTT.

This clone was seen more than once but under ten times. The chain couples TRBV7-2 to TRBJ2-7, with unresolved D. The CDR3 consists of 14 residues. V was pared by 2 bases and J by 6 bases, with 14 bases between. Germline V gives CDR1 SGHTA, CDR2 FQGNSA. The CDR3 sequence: CASSLIPRISEQYF. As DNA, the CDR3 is TGTGCCAGCAGCTTAATTCCCCGCATCAGCGAGCAGTACTTC.

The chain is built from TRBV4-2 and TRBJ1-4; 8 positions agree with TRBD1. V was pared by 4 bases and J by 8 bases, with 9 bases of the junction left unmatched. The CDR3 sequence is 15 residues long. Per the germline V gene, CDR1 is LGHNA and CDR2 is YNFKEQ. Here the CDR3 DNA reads TGTGCCAGCAGCCGGACCGGGACAGGATGGGAAAAACTGTTTTTT. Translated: CASSRTGTGWEKLFF.

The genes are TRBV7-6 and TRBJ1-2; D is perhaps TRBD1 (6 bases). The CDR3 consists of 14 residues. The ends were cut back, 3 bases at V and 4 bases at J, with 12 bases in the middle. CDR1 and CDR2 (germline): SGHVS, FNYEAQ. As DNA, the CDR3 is TGTGCCAGCAGCTTTGGGCCAGGGGCCTATGGCTACACCTTC. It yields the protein CASSFGPGAYGYTF. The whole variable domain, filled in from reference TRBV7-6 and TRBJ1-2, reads GAGVSQSPRYKVTKRGQDVALRCDPISGHVSLYWYRQALGQGPEFLTYFNYEAQQDKSGLPNDRFSAERPEGSISTLTIQRTEQRDSAMYRCASSFGPGAYGYTFGSGTRLTVV.

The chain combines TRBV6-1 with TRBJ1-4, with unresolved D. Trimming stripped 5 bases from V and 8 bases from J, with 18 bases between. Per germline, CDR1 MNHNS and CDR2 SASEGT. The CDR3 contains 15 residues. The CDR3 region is CASSTSRALGEKLFF. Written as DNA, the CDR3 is TGTGCCAGCAGTACCAGTCGGGCGCTGGGGGAAAAACTGTTTTTT.

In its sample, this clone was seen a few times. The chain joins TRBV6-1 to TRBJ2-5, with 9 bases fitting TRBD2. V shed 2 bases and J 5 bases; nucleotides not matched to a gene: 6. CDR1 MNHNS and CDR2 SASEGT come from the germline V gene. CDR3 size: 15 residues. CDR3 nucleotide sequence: TGTGCCAGCAGTGAATTAGCGGGGGCGGGGGAGACCCAGTACTTC. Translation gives CASSELAGAGETQYF.

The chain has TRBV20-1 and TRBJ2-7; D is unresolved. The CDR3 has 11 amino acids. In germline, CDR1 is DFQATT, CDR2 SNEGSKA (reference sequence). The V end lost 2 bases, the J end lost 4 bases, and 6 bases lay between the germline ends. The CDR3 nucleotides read TGCAGTGCTAGAATAGAGTACGAGCAGTACTTC. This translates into CSARIEYEQYF.

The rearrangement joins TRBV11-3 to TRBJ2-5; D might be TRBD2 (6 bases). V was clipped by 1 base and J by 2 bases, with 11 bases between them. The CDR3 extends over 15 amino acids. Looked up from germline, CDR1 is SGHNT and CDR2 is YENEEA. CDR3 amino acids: CASSLGLGRQETQYF. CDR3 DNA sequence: TGTGCCAGCAGCTTAGGTCTAGGGAGGCAAGAGACCCAGTACTTC.

This CDR3 is CASSSNLGDRGYEQYF. The CDR3 bases are TGCGCCAGCAGCTCGAACTTGGGTGACAGGGGCTACGAGCAGTACTTC. The chain couples TRBV5-1 to TRBJ2-7, with 8 bases identical to TRBD1. CDR1 is SGHRS, CDR2 YFSETQ, per germline. This CDR3 has 16 residues. V was pared by 3 bases and J by 3 bases, with 11 bases of the junction left unmatched.

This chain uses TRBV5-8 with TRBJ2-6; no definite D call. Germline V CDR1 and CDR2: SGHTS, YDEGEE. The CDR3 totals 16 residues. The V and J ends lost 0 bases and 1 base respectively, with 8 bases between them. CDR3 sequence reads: CASSLDWNSGANVLTF. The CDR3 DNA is TGTGCCAGCAGCTTGGACTGGAATTCTGGGGCCAACGTCCTGACTTTC.

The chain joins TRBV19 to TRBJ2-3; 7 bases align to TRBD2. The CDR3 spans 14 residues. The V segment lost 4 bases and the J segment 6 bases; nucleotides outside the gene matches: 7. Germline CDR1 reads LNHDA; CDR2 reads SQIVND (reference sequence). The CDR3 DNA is TGTGCCAGTAGTACGCGGGGGAATCTTGATACGCAGTATTTT. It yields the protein CASSTRGNLDTQYF.

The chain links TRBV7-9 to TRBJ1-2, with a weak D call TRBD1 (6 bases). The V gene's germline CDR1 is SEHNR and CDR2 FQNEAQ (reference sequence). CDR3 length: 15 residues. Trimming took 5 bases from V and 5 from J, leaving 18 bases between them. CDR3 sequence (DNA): TGTGCCAGCAGCCGAGGTGGACTGGGGGCGTATGGCTACACCTTC. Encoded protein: CASSRGGLGAYGYTF.

The CDR3 nucleotides are TGTGCCAGCTCACCACCTCTCTTGTGGGCTGGCTACACCTTC. Encoded protein: CASSPPLLWAGYTF. The rearrangement links TRBV18 to TRBJ1-2, with D uncertain. Germline lookup yields CDR1 KGHSH and CDR2 LQKENI. The CDR3 runs 14 residues. The V end lost 0 bases, the J end lost 7 bases, and 12 bases lay between the germline ends.

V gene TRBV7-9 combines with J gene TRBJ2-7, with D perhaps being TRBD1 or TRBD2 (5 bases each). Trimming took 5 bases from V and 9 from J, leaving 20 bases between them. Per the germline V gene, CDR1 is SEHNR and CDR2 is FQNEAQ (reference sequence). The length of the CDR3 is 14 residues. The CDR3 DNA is TGTGCCAGCAGCCGGCCCGGGACCCTGCGAGGGCAGTACTTC. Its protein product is CASSRPGTLRGQYF.

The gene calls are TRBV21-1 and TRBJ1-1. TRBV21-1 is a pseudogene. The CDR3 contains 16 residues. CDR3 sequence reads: CASSKAKRDGGTEAFF. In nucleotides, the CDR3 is TGTGCCAGCAGCAAAGCAAAAAGGGACGGGGGCACTGAAGCTTTCTTT.

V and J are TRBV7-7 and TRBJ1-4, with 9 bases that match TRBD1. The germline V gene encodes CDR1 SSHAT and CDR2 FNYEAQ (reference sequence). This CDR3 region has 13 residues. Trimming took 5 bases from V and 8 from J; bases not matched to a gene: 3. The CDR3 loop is CASSIGTGEKLFF. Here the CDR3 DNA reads TGTGCCAGCAGCATAGGGACAGGGGAAAAACTGTTTTTT. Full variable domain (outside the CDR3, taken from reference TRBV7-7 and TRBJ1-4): GAGVSQSPRYKVTKRGQDVTLRCDPISSHATLYWYQQALGQGPEFLTYFNYEAQPDKSGLPSDRFSAERPEGSISTLTIQRTEQRDSAMYRCASSIGTGEKLFFGSGTQLSVL.

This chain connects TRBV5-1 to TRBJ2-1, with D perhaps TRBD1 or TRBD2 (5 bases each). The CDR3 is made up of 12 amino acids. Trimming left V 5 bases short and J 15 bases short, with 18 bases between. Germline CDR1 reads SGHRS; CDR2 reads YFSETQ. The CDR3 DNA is TGCGCCAGCAGTTCCGGGACCCCTGGCGCGTTCTTC. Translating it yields CASSSGTPGAFF.

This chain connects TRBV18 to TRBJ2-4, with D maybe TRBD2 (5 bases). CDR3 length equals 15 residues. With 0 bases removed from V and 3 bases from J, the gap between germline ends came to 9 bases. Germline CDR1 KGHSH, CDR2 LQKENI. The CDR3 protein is CASSPPDGGKNIQYF. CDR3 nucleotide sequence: TGTGCCAGCTCACCACCGGATGGAGGCAAAAACATTCAGTACTTC. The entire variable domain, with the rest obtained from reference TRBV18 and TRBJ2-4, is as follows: NAGVMQNPRHLVRRRGQEARLRCSPMKGHSHVYWYRQLPEEGLKFMVYLQKENIIDESGMPKERFSAEFPKEGPSILRIQQVVRGDSAAYFCASSPPDGGKNIQYFGAGTRLSVL.

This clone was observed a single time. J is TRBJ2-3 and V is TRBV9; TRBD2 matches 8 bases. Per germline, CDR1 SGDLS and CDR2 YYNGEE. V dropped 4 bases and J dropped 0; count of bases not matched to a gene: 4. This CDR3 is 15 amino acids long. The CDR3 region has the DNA TGTGCCAGCAGCCCTACTAGCGGTAGCACAGATACGCAGTATTTT. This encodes CASSPTSGSTDTQYF. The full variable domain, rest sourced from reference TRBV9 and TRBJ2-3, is DSGVTQTPKHLITATGQRVTLRCSPRSGDLSVYWYQQSLDQGLQFLIQYYNGEERAKGNILERFSAQQFPDLHSELNLSSLELGDSALYFCASSPTSGSTDTQYFGPGTRLTVL.

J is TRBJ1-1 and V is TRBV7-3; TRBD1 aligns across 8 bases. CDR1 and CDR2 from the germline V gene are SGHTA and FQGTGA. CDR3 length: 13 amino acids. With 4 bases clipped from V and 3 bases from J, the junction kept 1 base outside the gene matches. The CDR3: CASSSDRDTEAFF. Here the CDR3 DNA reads TGTGCCAGCAGCTCGGACAGGGACACTGAAGCTTTCTTT.

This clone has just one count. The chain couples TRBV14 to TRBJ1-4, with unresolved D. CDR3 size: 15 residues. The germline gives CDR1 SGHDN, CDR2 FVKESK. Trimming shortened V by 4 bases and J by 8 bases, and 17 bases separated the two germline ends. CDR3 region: CASSRYQGYWEKLFF. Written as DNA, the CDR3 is TGTGCCAGCAGCCGGTATCAAGGCTACTGGGAAAAACTGTTTTTT.

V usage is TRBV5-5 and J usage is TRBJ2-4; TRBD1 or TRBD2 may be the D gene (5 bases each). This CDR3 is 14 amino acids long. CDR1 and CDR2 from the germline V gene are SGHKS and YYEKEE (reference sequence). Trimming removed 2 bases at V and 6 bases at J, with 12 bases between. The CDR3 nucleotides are TGTGCCAGCAGCTTAGTAGTGGGACGAAACATTCAGTACTTC. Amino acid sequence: CASSLVVGRNIQYF.

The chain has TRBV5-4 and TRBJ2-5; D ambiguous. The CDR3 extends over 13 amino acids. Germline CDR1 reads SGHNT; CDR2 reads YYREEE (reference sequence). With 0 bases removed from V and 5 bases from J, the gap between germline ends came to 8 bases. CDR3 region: CASSLVAVETQYF. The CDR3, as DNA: TGTGCCAGCAGCTTGGTTGCGGTGGAGACCCAGTACTTC.

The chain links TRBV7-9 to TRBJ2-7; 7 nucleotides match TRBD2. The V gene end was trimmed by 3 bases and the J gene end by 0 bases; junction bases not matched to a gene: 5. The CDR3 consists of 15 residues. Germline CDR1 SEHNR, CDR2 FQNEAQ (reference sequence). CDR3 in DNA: TGTGCCAGCAGCTTGGGGGGGATGAGCTCCTACGAGCAGTACTTC. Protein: CASSLGGMSSYEQYF.

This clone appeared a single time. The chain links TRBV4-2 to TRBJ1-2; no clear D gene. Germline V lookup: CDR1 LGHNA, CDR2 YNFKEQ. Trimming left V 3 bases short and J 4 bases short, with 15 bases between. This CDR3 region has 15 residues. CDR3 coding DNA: TGTGCCAGCAGCCAGGTGGGAGATAATTTCTATGGCTACACCTTC. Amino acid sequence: CASSQVGDNFYGYTF.